One sample yielded the 6 T cell receptor beta chains listed below, sequenced in a study of cytomegalovirus exposure and HLA in healthy donors. PCR primers comprised 60 Vbeta and 13 Jbeta primers. Assay: immunoSEQ multiplex PCR; the TCRdb copy retains only in-frame clones and omits some. This sample carries a few hundred thousand clones, approximately 70% of them seen once, and the ten largest clones take 1.8%. The sample was PBMCs. Receptor source: a woman aged 30 to 39 in good health and CMV-seronegative.

The chain couples TRBV19 to TRBJ2-5, with 9 bases fitting TRBD2. CDR1 is LNHDA, CDR2 SQIVND, per germline (reference sequence). Trimming removed 5 bases from V and 2 bases from J; junction bases left unmatched: 6. The CDR3 covers 15 residues. The DNA for the CDR3 is TGTGCCAGTAGTCACCTGACTAGCGGACAAGAGACCCAGTACTTC. Its translation: CASSHLTSGQETQYF.

The rearrangement links TRBV10-3 to TRBJ2-5; D is possibly TRBD2 (6 bases). Judging by the DNA end, TRBJ2-7 fits better; the J call may be wrong. The length of the CDR3 is 11 residues. Germline lookup yields CDR1 ENHRY and CDR2 SYGVKD. The CDR3 sequence is CATGGAGEQYF. The CDR3 nucleotides are TGTGCCACCGGAGGGGCGGGCGAGCAGTACTTC.

The chain links TRBV29-1 to TRBJ2-7; perhaps TRBD1 as D (6 bases). The CDR3 is made up of 13 amino acids. The V gene lost 5 bases and the J gene lost 0 bases, with 11 bases spanning the gap. Germline V gene lookup returns CDR1 SQVTM and CDR2 ANQGSEA. CDR3 loop: CSVITGISYEQYF. DNA for the CDR3: TGCAGCGTTATAACAGGGATCTCCTACGAGCAGTACTTC.

The chain carries TRBV2 and TRBJ1-1; 7 nucleotides line up with TRBD1. This CDR3 contains 14 residues. Germline lookup yields CDR1 SNHLY and CDR2 FYNNEI. After removal of 5 bases from V and 5 bases from J, the junction contained 8 bases not matched to a gene. CDR3 sequence reads: CASSYPGGRTEAFF. DNA for the CDR3: TGTGCCAGCAGTTACCCAGGGGGGCGAACTGAAGCTTTCTTT.

This clone has only a few counts. The V gene is TRBV6-6, the J gene TRBJ1-2; 10 nucleotides match TRBD1. Germline CDR1 reads MNHNY; CDR2 reads SVGAGI (reference sequence). CDR3 length equals 16 residues. V lost 1 base and J lost 0; bases outside the gene matches: 2. DNA of the CDR3: TGTGCCAGCAGTTACTACGGACAGGGGGCTAACTATGGCTACACCTTC. Residues: CASSYYGQGANYGYTF.

The genes are TRBV6-4 and TRBJ1-1; D not certain. The CDR3 covers 15 residues. The V gene lost 2 bases and the J gene lost 1 base, with 11 bases spanning the gap. Germline CDR1 is MRHNA and CDR2 is SNTAGT. CDR3 in amino acids: CASSDPDGANTEAFF. In DNA, the CDR3 is TGTGCCAGCAGTGACCCCGACGGAGCGAACACTGAAGCTTTCTTT.